A selection of T cell receptor beta chains follows, all from one sample in a study of cytomegalovirus exposure and HLA in healthy donors. Here immunoSEQ multiplex PCR was the method, and the copy in TCRdb shows in-frame clones only, minus some. Of 45,000 to 65,000 clones listed, approximately 92% are singletons. The sequenced sample was PBMCs. The receptors derive from a woman younger than 30 in good health and CMV-seronegative. The CDR3 runs from the conserved cysteine through the conserved F or W. D genes are given only for firm matches. Clone size is stated in some rows and not others, as once, few, many or a class when expanded.

abundance,j_gene,v_gene,d_gene,CDR3nt,CDR3aa
once,TRBJ1-1,TRBV30,TRBD1,TGTGCCTGGAGTTTACTTCCCCTACAGGGGATGGACACTGAAGCTTTCTTT,CAWSLLPLQGMDTEAFF
.,TRBJ2-3,TRBV7-9,TRBD2,TGTGCCAGCAGCTTGACTAGCGGGACGACTGCCACAGATACGCAGTATTTT,CASSLTSGTTATDTQYF
.,TRBJ1-1,TRBV6-5,TRBD1,TGTGCCAGCAGTTACTCCCAACAGGGGATGAACACTGAAGCTTTCTTT,CASSYSQQGMNTEAFF
once,TRBJ1-4,TRBV19,TRBD1,TGTGCCAGTAGTTGGGACAGTTTTAATGAAAAACTGTTTTTT,CASSWDSFNEKLFF
.,TRBJ1-4,TRBV30,.,TGTGCCTGGAGTTTGGACAGTCCGGAAAAACTGTTTTTT,CAWSLDSPEKLFF
.,TRBJ1-1,TRBV29-1,TRBD1,TGCAGCGTTGCGGCGGGACAGGGGACTGAAGCTTTCTTT,CSVAAGQGTEAFF
once,TRBJ2-7,TRBV7-9,.,TGTGCCAGCAGCTTAGGTCAGGGGATAGACGAGCAGTACTTC,CASSLGQGIDEQYF
.,TRBJ2-2,TRBV7-9,.,TGTGCCAGCAGCCCTCGGTCTCCCCAGGAAGGCGGGGAGCTGTTTTTT,CASSPRSPQEGGELFF
.,TRBJ2-7,TRBV5-1,TRBD1,TGCGCCAGCAGCGACTGGGACAGAGGTTCCTACGAGCAGTACTTC,CASSDWDRGSYEQYF
.,TRBJ2-4,TRBV2,.,TGTGCCAGCGGCTCCGGGGAGGCCAAAAACATTCAGTACTTC,CASGSGEAKNIQYF
.,TRBJ1-4,TRBV5-4,TRBD1,TGTGCCAGCAGCTTGGAGGGGGCGGCAACTAATGAAAAACTGTTTTTT,CASSLEGAATNEKLFF
.,TRBJ2-5,TRBV9,TRBD1,TGTGCCAGCAGCGTAGCTCCGACAGGGGTGGGGGAGACCCAGTACTTC,CASSVAPTGVGETQYF
.,TRBJ2-1,TRBV7-2,.,TGTGCCAGCAGCTTGCGAGGCGGTGAGCAGTTCTTC,CASSLRGGEQFF
.,TRBJ2-3,TRBV5-1,TRBD1,TGCGCCAGCATCGAGGGGACAGGGCCTCCGACCGCAGATACGCAGTATTTT,CASIEGTGPPTADTQYF
.,TRBJ1-5,TRBV19,TRBD1,TGTGCCAGTAGTATAGTCCCAGGGGGGCGGCCCCAGCATTTT,CASSIVPGGRPQHF
.,TRBJ2-7,TRBV10-1,TRBD2,TGCGCCAGCAGGACCGGGACTAGCGGCTCCTACGAGCAGTACTTC,CASRTGTSGSYEQYF
.,TRBJ2-5,TRBV5-1,TRBD2,TGCGCCAGCAGCCACCAGGAGGCGACGGGGGGGGCGGCCCAGTACTTC,CASSHQEATGGAAQYF
few,TRBJ2-5,TRBV2,TRBD1,TGTGCCAGCACTTCGACAGGGACCCAAGAGACCCAGTACTTC,CASTSTGTQETQYF
.,TRBJ2-7,TRBV28,TRBD2,TGTGCCAGCAGTCCTGGGACTAGCAGCTACGAGCAGTACTTC,CASSPGTSSYEQYF
.,TRBJ2-5,TRBV12-5,TRBD2,TGTGCTAGTGGTTTGGGACTAGCGGGGGAAGAGACCCAGTACTTC,CASGLGLAGEETQYF
.,TRBJ1-3,TRBV5-1,.,TGCGCCAGCAGCTTGCAGGCTGGGCCTGGAAACACCATATATTTT,CASSLQAGPGNTIYF
.,TRBJ1-5,TRBV15,.,TGTGCCACCAGCAGAGATAAGGGGACTAATCAGCCCCAGCATTTT,CATSRDKGTNQPQHF
.,TRBJ2-7,TRBV7-2,TRBD2,TGTGCCAGCAGCTTAGGTAAAGGGACTAGCGTCTCCTACGAGCAGTACTTC,CASSLGKGTSVSYEQYF
.,TRBJ1-5,TRBV2,.,TGTGCCAGCAGCCAGGGTGATAGCAATCAGCCCCAGCATTTT,CASSQGDSNQPQHF
.,TRBJ2-2,TRBV28,.,TGTGCCACTCACAGGGGGGGCGGGGAGCTGTTTTTT,CATHRGGGELFF
.,TRBJ2-1,TRBV5-4,TRBD2,TGTGCCAGCAGCCGGACTAGCGGGGGCTACAATGAGCAGTTCTTC,CASSRTSGGYNEQFF
.,TRBJ2-6,TRBV7-9,TRBD2,TGTGCCAGCAGCTTAGCGGCCAGCGGGAGCCCTGGGGCCAACGTCCTGACTTTC,CASSLAASGSPGANVLTF
few,TRBJ1-2,TRBV4-1,.,TGCGCCAGCAGCCAAGGAGAGAGCTATGGCTACACCTTC,CASSQGESYGYTF
.,TRBJ2-3,TRBV7-4,TRBD2,TGTGCCAGCAGCTTAGCGCCGGGAGCGGGGGGTTACGCTGATACGCAGTATTTT,CASSLAPGAGGYADTQYF
.,TRBJ2-3,TRBV7-2,.,TGTGCCAGTATACCGTCAGCGCGATTCACAGATACGCAGTATTTT,CASIPSARFTDTQYF
.,TRBJ2-1,TRBV19,.,TGTGCCAGTAGTATATCTTTTTGGGGCAGGGGAACCTACAATGAGCAGTTCTTC,CASSISFWGRGTYNEQFF
.,TRBJ1-1,TRBV30,.,TGTGCCTGGGAGTCCAACACTGAAGCTTTCTTT,CAWESNTEAFF
.,TRBJ2-7,TRBV7-8,TRBD2,TGTGCCAGCAGCTCTTATAGCGGGCCAACCTACGAGCAGTACTTC,CASSSYSGPTYEQYF
.,TRBJ2-7,TRBV7-6,TRBD1,TGTGCCAGCAGCTTGACAGGGGTTGGCTACGAGCAGTACTTC,CASSLTGVGYEQYF
.,TRBJ2-5,TRBV6-1,TRBD2,TGTGCAGTGACCGGGACTAGCAAGGAGACCCAGTACTTC,CAVTGTSKETQYF
.,TRBJ2-7,TRBV2,.,TGTGCCAGCAGTGACAACAGCCTCTACGAGCAGTACTTC,CASSDNSLYEQYF
.,TRBJ2-5,TRBV7-8,.,TGTGCCAGCAGCTTAGGGAAACTAGGGAAGGAGACCCAGTACTTC,CASSLGKLGKETQYF
.,TRBJ2-1,TRBV5-1,.,TGCGCCAGCAGCTCGACCCAGCAACCAGGGCAGGGGTTCTTC,CASSSTQQPGQGFF
once,TRBJ2-3,TRBV15,TRBD2,TGTGCCACCAGCAAGCTAGCGGGGTTATCAGATACGCAGTATTTT,CATSKLAGLSDTQYF
.,TRBJ2-7,TRBV19,.,TGTGCCAGTAGTATGGGGCAGGGCTCCTACGAGCAGTACTTC,CASSMGQGSYEQYF
.,TRBJ1-1,TRBV28,TRBD1,TGTGCCAGCAGGAGACAGGGGCGGGGCACTGAAGCTTTCTTT,CASRRQGRGTEAFF
.,TRBJ2-3,TRBV29-1,TRBD2,TGCAGCGTCTCGACTAGCGGGTTCACAGATACGCAGTATTTT,CSVSTSGFTDTQYF
.,TRBJ2-1,TRBV4-2,.,TGTGCCAGCAGCCAAGAAGGAACTAGAGGGTACAATGAGCAGTTCTTC,CASSQEGTRGYNEQFF
.,TRBJ2-1,TRBV6-5,TRBD2,TGTGCCAGCAGTTACGAGGCGGGAGGCTCCTACAATGAGCAGTTCTTC,CASSYEAGGSYNEQFF
few,TRBJ2-7,TRBV18,.,TGTGCCAGCTCACGACAGTTCTACGAGCAGTACTTC,CASSRQFYEQYF
few,TRBJ2-1,TRBV6-1,.,TGTGCCAGCAGTGAAGTGGCTAGCTCCTACAATGAGCAGTTCTTC,CASSEVASSYNEQFF
.,TRBJ1-2,TRBV27,.,TGTGCCAGCAGCTTGGGGGCCGGATTCGGCGGCTACACCTTC,CASSLGAGFGGYTF
.,TRBJ2-1,TRBV5-1,TRBD1,TGCGCCAGCAGCTTCCAGGGACAGGGGTACGCGGGAGACAATGAGCAGTTCTTC,CASSFQGQGYAGDNEQFF
.,TRBJ1-5,TRBV28,.,TGTGCCAGCAGTTCAGGGGGCAATCAGCCCCAGCATTTT,CASSSGGNQPQHF
.,TRBJ2-7,TRBV6-1,.,TGTGCCAGCGCTCCAGGGTGGTACGAGCAGTACTTC,CASAPGWYEQYF
.,TRBJ1-5,TRBV2,TRBD1,TGTGCCAGCAGTCTACAGGGGCTAAGCAATCAGCCCCAGCATTTT,CASSLQGLSNQPQHF
once,TRBJ2-5,TRBV5-1,TRBD2,TGCGCCAGCAGCAAGGGACTAGCGGGGTACTGGGAGACCCAGTACTTC,CASSKGLAGYWETQYF
few,TRBJ2-3,TRBV10-1,TRBD2,TGCGCCAGCAGTGAGTCGTCTAGCGGGGCAACAGATACGCAGTATTTT,CASSESSSGATDTQYF
once,TRBJ2-1,TRBV27,.,TGTGCCAGCAGTTTAAGACTGACCTACAATGAGCAGTTCTTC,CASSLRLTYNEQFF
.,TRBJ1-2,TRBV2,.,TGTGCCAGCAGTGGGCAGGACTATGGCTACACCTTC,CASSGQDYGYTF
.,TRBJ2-3,TRBV5-6,TRBD2,TGTGCCAGCAGCCTCCTCGGAGCGGGAGTACCAGATACGCAGTATTTT,CASSLLGAGVPDTQYF
.,TRBJ2-7,TRBV7-8,TRBD2,TGTGCCAGCAGCCCAGGACTAGCGGGAATACGAGCCTACGAGCAGTACTTC,CASSPGLAGIRAYEQYF